The 3 T cell receptor beta chains below come from one sample, sequenced in a study of T cell responses to AZD1222 COVID-19 vaccine (dated by TCRdb to the early 2020s). The time point label of this sample denotes: baseline before first vaccination. Library prep was done by the immunoSEQ multiplex PCR assay. TCRdb's version of the immuneACCESS table is confined to in-frame rearrangements and falls short of the full clone set. An unresolved V gene accounts for under half of the shortfall where checked; the remainder is of unknown origin. The sample table shows 180,000 or so clones, and more than 80% are seen once. The ten largest clones capture 2.6% of the sample. The sample was peripheral blood, taken on day 0 of AZD1222 vaccination. The receptors come from an adult in good health.

V gene TRBV30 combines with J gene TRBJ2-7; D tentatively fits TRBD1 or TRBD2 (6 bases each). CDR1 GTSNPN and CDR2 SVGIG come from the germline V gene (reference sequence). CDR3 length: 14 amino acids. Trimming shortened V by 4 bases and J by 4 bases, and 17 bases separated the two germline ends. CDR3 nucleotides: TGTGCCTGGACCCAAGGAGGGGGTCTATACGAGCAGTACTTC. Amino acids: CAWTQGGGLYEQYF.

The V call is TRBV7-9, the J call TRBJ2-7, with D tentatively TRBD1 (5 bases). This CDR3 has 13 residues. From germline, CDR1 is SEHNR and CDR2 FQNEAQ (reference sequence). Trimming left V 5 bases short and J 3 bases short, with 11 bases between. In nucleotides, the CDR3 is TGTGCCAGCAGCAATACAGGATTCTACGAGCAGTACTTC. Translating gives CASSNTGFYEQYF.

The genes are TRBV10-3 and TRBJ2-2; no firm D call. Germline loops: CDR1 ENHRY, CDR2 SYGVKD. The CDR3 covers 14 residues. V lost 3 bases and J 6 bases, leaving 11 bases between the germline ends. CDR3 nucleotide sequence: TGTGCCATCAGTGACCGAGGCCCCTCCGGGGAGCTGTTTTTT. Protein: CAISDRGPSGELFF.